The 12 T cell receptor beta chains below all came from one sample that was sequenced in a study of CD8+ T cells in alopecia areata. cDNA reverse transcribed from extracted RNA served as the sequencing template. Some clones are missing from TCRdb's copy, which holds only in-frame ones; the method was immunoSEQ multiplex PCR. Seen here are roughly 12,000 clones, 60% observed once, and the top ten hold 20% to 25%. Researchers gathered lesional scalp punch biopsies and peripheral blood from patients with alopecia areata. Sequenced sample: skin. The receptor source for this set is a human donor with alopecia areata.

The CDR3 reads CAWNRGMNPGHKIIYGYTF. CDR3 bases: TGTGCCTGGAATCGCGGGATGAACCCGGGACACAAGATTATATATGGCTACACCTTC. V and J are TRBV30 and TRBJ1-2; D might be TRBD1 (6 bases). The CDR3 is 19 amino acids. V was shortened by 4 bases and J by 5 bases, with 32 bases between the two germline ends. The germline V gene encodes CDR1 GTSNPN and CDR2 SVGIG (reference sequence).

By sample fraction, this clone is large. The chain joins TRBV7-3 to TRBJ2-1; D unresolved. The CDR3 covers 15 residues. Germline V lookup: CDR1 SGHTA, CDR2 FQGTGA. Deletions cut 0 bases from V and 6 bases from J, with 12 bases between. The CDR3 here is CASSLTIARFNEQFF. The CDR3 nucleotides are TGTGCCAGCAGCTTAACTATTGCTCGATTCAATGAGCAGTTCTTC.

This clone was picked up a small number of times. The chain has TRBV6-5 and TRBJ2-1; maybe TRBD1 (5 bases). CDR3 length equals 11 residues. V dropped 6 bases and J dropped 8 bases, with 8 bases sitting between them. The germline V gene has CDR1 MNHEY and CDR2 SVGAGI. Written as DNA, the CDR3 is TGTGCCAGCAGGGAAGGGGATGAGCAGTTCTTC. It specifies CASREGDEQFF.

This clone is judged large. V gene TRBV7-2 combines with J gene TRBJ2-7; D perhaps matches TRBD2 (6 bases). Germline CDR1 is SGHTA and CDR2 is FQGNSA. Trimming took off 4 bases at V and 7 bases at J, with 14 bases between the two ends. The length of the CDR3 is 13 residues. The CDR3 bases are TGTGCCAGCAGCTCGGACTGGGCGGGAGAGCAGTACTTC. Translated, it gives CASSSDWAGEQYF. Together with reference TRBV7-2 and TRBJ2-7, the CDR3 gives the full variable domain: GAGVSQSPSNKVTEKGKDVELRCDPISGHTALYWYRQSLGQGLEFLIYFQGNSAPDKSGLPSDRFSAERTGGSVSTLTIQRTQQEDSAVYLCASSSDWAGEQYFGPGTRLTVT.

The chain links TRBV7-2 to TRBJ1-1; no clear D. This CDR3 comprises 14 residues. V gave up 3 bases and J gave up 1 base, with 9 bases separating them. Per germline, CDR1 SGHTA and CDR2 FQGNSA. The CDR3 region has the DNA TGTGCCAGCAGCTTGTTTCTGGGGAACACTGAAGCTTTCTTT. It is translated as CASSLFLGNTEAFF. Looking up the rest from reference TRBV7-2 and TRBJ1-1 gives the full variable domain: GAGVSQSPSNKVTEKGKDVELRCDPISGHTALYWYRQSLGQGLEFLIYFQGNSAPDKSGLPSDRFSAERTGGSVSTLTIQRTQQEDSAVYLCASSLFLGNTEAFFGQGTRLTVV.

The rearrangement uses TRBV25-1 and TRBJ2-5; D may match TRBD1 or TRBD2 (5 bases each). Germline V gene lookup returns CDR1 MGHDK and CDR2 SYGVNS. V was shortened by 3 bases and J by 4 bases, with 12 bases between the two germline ends. The CDR3 is 14 residues long. CDR3 sequence (DNA): TGTGCCAGCAGTGACGCCGGGGCCTTAGAGACCCAGTACTTC. It encodes CASSDAGALETQYF. Drawing the rest from reference TRBV25-1 and TRBJ2-5, the complete variable domain is EADIYQTPRYLVIGTGKKITLECSQTMGHDKMYWYQQDPGMELHLIHYSYGVNSTEKGDLSSESTVSRIRTEHFPLTLESARPSHTSQYLCASSDAGALETQYFGPGTRLLVL.

This clone was seen a few times. The CDR3 reads CASRHPPYGYTF. The CDR3 DNA reads as TGTGCCAGCAGGCACCCGCCCTATGGCTACACCTTC. The gene calls are TRBV9 and TRBJ1-2; D gene ambiguous. CDR1 and CDR2 from the germline V gene are SGDLS and YYNGEE. The CDR3 runs 12 residues. Trimming pared 5 bases from V and 4 bases from J, leaving 9 bases between.

The V gene is TRBV6-5, the J gene TRBJ2-5, with 7 bases aligning to TRBD2. Trimming cost V 4 bases and J 2 bases; bases outside gene matches: 4. There are 14 residues in the CDR3. Germline CDR1 and CDR2: MNHEY and SVGAGI. The CDR3 here is CASSSGTIQETQYF. The CDR3 coding sequence is TGTGCCAGCAGTTCAGGGACTATTCAAGAGACCCAGTACTTC.

This chain joins TRBV10-1 and TRBJ2-3; TRBD2 matches 7 bases. This CDR3 has 15 residues. The germline CDR1 and CDR2 sequences are WNHNN and SYGVQD (reference sequence). After removal of 3 bases from V and 2 bases from J, the junction contained 5 bases not matched to a gene. CDR3 nucleotide sequence: TGCGCCAGCAGTGAAGCTAGCGGCTTCACAGATACGCAGTATTTT. It is translated as CASSEASGFTDTQYF.

This clone was seen a few times. The V and J genes are TRBV7-9 and TRBJ1-2; D is perhaps TRBD1 (6 bases). The CDR3 has 13 amino acids. The V and J ends lost 6 bases and 7 bases respectively, with 15 bases between them. Germline V CDR1 and CDR2: SEHNR, FQNEAQ (reference sequence). CDR3 in amino acids: CASRPEGVAGYTF. The CDR3 DNA sequence: TGTGCCAGCAGGCCTGAGGGGGTCGCTGGCTACACCTTC.

This chain uses TRBV10-3 with TRBJ1-5; possibly TRBD1 for D (5 bases). The CDR3 length is 16 residues. CDR1 is ENHRY, CDR2 SYGVKD, per germline. Trimming removed 2 bases at V and 0 bases at J, with 11 bases between. CDR3 sequence: CAISETRDPSNQPQHF. DNA of the CDR3: TGTGCCATCAGTGAGACCAGGGACCCTAGCAATCAGCCCCAGCATTTT.

The chain is built from TRBV4-1 and TRBJ1-1, with D uncertain. V lost 5 bases to trimming and J lost 1 base, with 8 bases between them. In germline, CDR1 is MGHRA, CDR2 YSYEKL. The CDR3 consists of 13 residues. In nucleotides, the CDR3 is TGCGCCAGCAGCTCACCGAGGAACACTGAAGCTTTCTTT. Protein sequence: CASSSPRNTEAFF.